The sequence of this TCR beta chain was determined in a study of shared clonotypes between healthy human individuals. Terminally differentiated effector memory CD45RA+ cells were left out of the naive CD8 fraction, which was CD45RO-negative and positively selected for CCR7. Assay used: immunoSEQ multiplex PCR; TCRdb lists only in-frame clones, some missing. The sample gives roughly 2 million clones, approximately 94% of which show up once; about 1.1% is in the top ten. The CDR3 runs 12 residues. V was clipped by 4 bases and J by 3 bases, with 7 bases between them. The germline gives CDR1 MNHNS, CDR2 SASEGT.

The sequencing input was naive CD8+ T cells sorted from blood. The rearrangement joins TRBV6-1 to TRBJ2-7; D remains unclear. This clonotype was obtained from a young man in good health. CDR3: CASSAVNYEQYF. The CDR3 nucleotides are TGTGCCAGCAGTGCCGTGAACTACGAGCAGTACTTC.